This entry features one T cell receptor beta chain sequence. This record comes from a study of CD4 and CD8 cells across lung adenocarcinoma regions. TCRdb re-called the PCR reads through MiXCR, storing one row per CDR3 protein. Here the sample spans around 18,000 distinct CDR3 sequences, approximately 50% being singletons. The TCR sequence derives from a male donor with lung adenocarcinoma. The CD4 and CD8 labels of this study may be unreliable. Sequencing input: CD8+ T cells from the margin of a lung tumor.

CDR3 bases: TGTGCCAGCAGTGAAGAACAGGGGGCTTACAATGAGCAGTTCTTC. Translating it yields CASSEEQGAYNEQFF. The rearrangement links TRBV6-1 to TRBJ2-1, with 9 bases fitting TRBD1. The germline V gene encodes CDR1 MNHNS and CDR2 SASEGT. Trimming cost V 1 base and J 4 bases; bases outside gene matches: 2. There are 15 residues in the CDR3.